The T cell receptor beta chain described here comes from a study of response to subunit inactivated influenza vaccine. Study findings and constraints: Authors suggested seasonal influenza vaccinations each recruit few new T cells.

The V end lost 2 bases, the J end lost 1 base, and 6 bases lay between the germline ends. This CDR3 region has 12 residues. CDR1 and CDR2 (germline): SQVTM, ANQGSEA. In this sample, this clonotype turned up many times. Its antigen is undetermined. TCRdb ran MiXCR on the RT-PCR reads and lists one entry per CDR3 protein. The sample includes more than 450,000 distinct CDR3 sequences, over 9.5% seen only once; the top ten take about 10%. The chain has TRBV29-1 and TRBJ2-7; D uncertain. The sequence derives from a man aged 50-59 years who received an inactivated influenza vaccine. Sequencing was performed on PBMCs from blood, taken on the day of vaccination. CDR3 sequence (DNA): TGCAGCGTTGAATCCTCATCCTACGAGCAGTACTTC. As protein: CSVESSSYEQYF.